What follows describes a single T cell receptor beta chain. The PCR used 60 Vbeta and 13 Jbeta primers. The table came from immunoSEQ multiplex PCR; TCRdb's copy has only in-frame clones and leaves some out. The sample holds fewer than 200,000 clones, roughly 80% seen once. The data derive from a study of cytomegalovirus exposure and HLA in healthy donors. Trimming removed 1 base at V and 3 bases at J, with 18 bases between. Germline V gene data show CDR1 as LNHDA and CDR2 as SQIVND (reference sequence). CDR3 length: 17 amino acids. The receptor's source is a boy younger than 18 in good health and CMV-seronegative. Sequenced sample: PBMCs. The chain couples TRBV19 to TRBJ1-2, with D possibly TRBD1 on 5 matching bases. CDR3 DNA: TGTGCCAGTAGTATAGGGCAGGGAAGTTACCTTGACTATGGCTACACCTTC. Translation: CASSIGQGSYLDYGYTF. The complete variable domain, with remaining parts taken from reference TRBV19 and TRBJ1-2, reads DGGITQSPKYLFRKEGQNVTLSCEQNLNHDAMYWYRQDPGQGLRLIYYSQIVNDFQKGDIAEGYSVSREKKESFPLTVTSAQKNPTAFYLCASSIGQGSYLDYGYTFGSGTRLTVV.